This entry is about one TCR beta chain. How the authors handled the data: Reference gene primer amplification gave estimated nucleated cell counts. Method: immunoSEQ multiplex PCR; TCRdb's copy keeps in-frame clones and lacks some. V, J and clone size were drawn from that table, and D and trimming were deduced from the DNA. The data contain 37,000 or so clones, around nine tenths of them singletons. V dropped 1 base and J dropped 4 bases, with 6 bases sitting between them. Germline values: CDR1 SGHTA, CDR2 FQGTGA. This CDR3 region has 13 residues. The data were taken from a study of blood T cell repertoires in COVID-19. In the study overall: Material from acute and convalescent COVID-19 was sourced from the United States, Italy and Spain. In each case, the material was cDNA or gDNA derived from T cells, B-cell-depleted T cells, or PBMCs.

The receptor's source is a man aged 60 to 69 with active COVID-19. The material sequenced was peripheral blood. This chain connects TRBV7-3 to TRBJ2-3; D call uncertain. The CDR3 DNA reads TGTGCCAGCAGCTTAATAATGTCAGATACGCAGTATTTT. It codes for CASSLIMSDTQYF.